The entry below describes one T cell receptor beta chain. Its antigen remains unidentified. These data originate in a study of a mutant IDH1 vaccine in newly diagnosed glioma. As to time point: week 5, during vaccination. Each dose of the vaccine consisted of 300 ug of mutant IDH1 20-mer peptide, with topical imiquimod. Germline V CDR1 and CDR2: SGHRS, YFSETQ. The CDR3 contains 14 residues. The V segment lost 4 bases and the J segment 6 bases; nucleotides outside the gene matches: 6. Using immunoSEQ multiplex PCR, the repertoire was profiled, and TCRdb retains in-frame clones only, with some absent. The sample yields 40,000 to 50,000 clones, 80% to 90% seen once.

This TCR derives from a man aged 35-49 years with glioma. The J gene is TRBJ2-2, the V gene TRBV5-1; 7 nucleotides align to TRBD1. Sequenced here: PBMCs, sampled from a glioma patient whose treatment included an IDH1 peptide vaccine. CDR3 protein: CASSREGAAGELFF. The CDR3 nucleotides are TGCGCCAGCAGCCGAGAGGGGGCCGCCGGGGAGCTGTTTTTT.